The 14 T cell receptor beta chains reported below all come from one sample, sequenced in a study of T cells in Graves' hyperthyroidism and ophthalmopathy. Amplified TCR beta CDR3 regions derived from RNA transcripts. The TCR CDR3 was amplified in a first-round RT-PCR using the HTBI primer set. A single record per CDR3 protein comes from TCRdb applying MiXCR to the multiplex PCR reads. The sample has roughly 700,000 distinct CDR3 sequences, 30% to 40% seen once. Input material: blood. These receptors were collected from a woman in her 40s with Graves' hyperthyroidism.

J is TRBJ1-4 and V is TRBV5-6, with 7 bases lining up with TRBD1. The V gene's germline CDR1 is SGHDT and CDR2 YYEEEE. This CDR3 is built from 13 residues. With V trimmed by 1 base and J by 8 bases, 2 bases remained unmatched. Written as DNA, the CDR3 is TGTGCCAGCAGCTTGTTGACAGGGGAAAAACTGTTTTTT. It codes for CASSLLTGEKLFF.

This clonotype has a handful of counts. The chain combines TRBV19 with TRBJ1-1; tentatively, D is TRBD1 (6 bases). Germline assignment: CDR1 LNHDA and CDR2 SQIVND (reference sequence). The CDR3 contains 14 residues. Trimming removed 5 bases from V and 6 bases from J, with 16 bases in between. The CDR3 DNA sequence: TGTGCCAGTAGTTGGGGGGCGGGGACCGCTGAAGCTTTCTTT. Encoded protein: CASSWGAGTAEAFF.

This clonotype has ten or more counts. This chain connects TRBV7-9 to TRBJ1-1, with a possible D match to TRBD1 (5 bases). This CDR3 comprises 14 residues. Germline lookup yields CDR1 SEHNR and CDR2 FQNEAQ (reference sequence). Trimming took 3 bases from V and 0 from J, leaving 8 bases between them. This CDR3 is CASSLDTMNTEAFF. The CDR3 DNA reads TGTGCCAGCAGCTTGGACACGATGAACACTGAAGCTTTCTTT.

This clonotype appeared many times. The chain couples TRBV20-1 to TRBJ1-1, with TRBD1 identical over 8 bases. Trimming took 0 bases from V and 10 from J; bases not matched to a gene: 10. This CDR3 is 14 amino acids long. From germline, CDR1 is DFQATT and CDR2 SNEGSKA (reference sequence). CDR3 sequence (DNA): TGCAGTGCTAGAGATCCTCGGACAGGGCAGGTAGCTTTCTTT. As protein: CSARDPRTGQVAFF.

The chain links TRBV7-8 to TRBJ2-5; 9 bases are shared with TRBD1. Germline CDR1 SGHVS, CDR2 FQNEAQ. V dropped 1 base and J dropped 0; count of bases not matched to a gene: 3. There are 16 residues in the CDR3. The CDR3: CASSLVGTGYQETQYF. In nucleotides, the CDR3 is TGTGCCAGCAGCTTAGTGGGGACAGGGTACCAAGAGACCCAGTACTTC.

This chain connects TRBV7-2 to TRBJ2-3; no clear D. V lost 5 bases to trimming and J lost 7 bases, with 7 bases between them. The CDR3 has 11 residues. Germline CDR1 reads SGHTA; CDR2 reads FQGNSA. The CDR3 bases are TGTGCCAGCAGCCAGGAAAATACGCAGTATTTT. Its protein is CASSQENTQYF.

This clonotype was detected many times. The J gene is TRBJ2-5, the V gene TRBV4-3; tentatively, D is TRBD2 (6 bases). CDR1 and CDR2 from the germline V gene are LGHNA and YSLEER. The CDR3 runs 16 residues. The V end was cut by 1 base, the J end by 5 bases, with 17 bases between. The chain's CDR3 is CASSQGSAGIAETQYF. The CDR3 DNA follows: TGCGCCAGCAGCCAAGGATCGGCGGGGATAGCGGAGACCCAGTACTTC.

This clonotype was seen a few times. DNA of the CDR3: TGCAGTGCGAGGGACAGTGATCAGCCCCAGCATTTT. Encoded protein: CSARDSDQPQHF. V and J are TRBV20-1 and TRBJ1-5; 7 bases line up with TRBD1. J gave up 5 bases and V 6 bases, and 4 bases lay outside the gene matches. The V gene's germline CDR1 is DFQATT and CDR2 SNEGSKA (reference sequence). The length of the CDR3 is 12 residues.

The chain has TRBV10-3 and TRBJ1-5, with D unclear. V lost 6 bases to trimming and J lost 11 bases, with 23 bases between them. This CDR3 spans 15 amino acids. Germline CDR1 and CDR2: ENHRY and SYGVKD. DNA for the CDR3: TGTGCCATCAGCGGACTAGCGGGAACCTCGGAGACCCAGCATTTT. This codes for CAISGLAGTSETQHF.

The rearrangement links TRBV4-3 to TRBJ1-2; TRBD1 matches 7 bases. V shed 2 bases and J 6 bases; nucleotides not matched to a gene: 6. Germline CDR1 and CDR2: LGHNA and YSLEER. The CDR3 sequence is 14 residues long. This chain's CDR3 is CASSQYTGQNGYTF. CDR3 in DNA: TGCGCCAGCAGCCAATATACGGGACAGAATGGCTACACCTTC.

The chain carries TRBV6-1 and TRBJ2-7; TRBD2 aligns across 10 bases. Germline V CDR1 and CDR2: MNHNS, SASEGT. V lost 8 bases and J lost 4; bases outside the gene matches: 8. The CDR3 runs to 14 residues. CDR3 protein: CASLSGRATYEQYF. The CDR3 DNA sequence: TGTGCCAGCTTGAGCGGGAGGGCGACATACGAGCAGTACTTC.

The chain combines TRBV6-5 with TRBJ2-7; D tentatively reads TRBD1 or TRBD2 (5 bases each). There are 15 residues in the CDR3. CDR1 is MNHEY, CDR2 SVGAGI, per germline. V gave up 6 bases and J gave up 6 bases, with 21 bases separating them. In nucleotides, the CDR3 is TGTGCCAGCAGGCCCACGGGATTCGGGGCCGTCGAGCAGTACTTC. Its translation: CASRPTGFGAVEQYF.

This chain joins TRBV7-9 and TRBJ1-2; 8 nucleotides align to TRBD1. V gave up 1 base and J gave up 5 bases; unmatched junction bases: 6. Germline CDR1 and CDR2: SEHNR and FQNEAQ (reference sequence). The CDR3 has 15 residues. The CDR3 DNA is TGTGCCAGCAGCTTAGTGACAGGGGTAGGGTATGGCTACACCTTC. This sequence encodes CASSLVTGVGYGYTF.

This clonotype was seen only a few times. The rearrangement joins TRBV20-1 to TRBJ1-2; a possible D gene is TRBD1 (5 bases). The V gene lost 5 bases and the J gene lost 4 bases, with 17 bases spanning the gap. CDR1 is DFQATT, CDR2 SNEGSKA, per germline (reference sequence). The CDR3 sequence is 14 residues long. The CDR3 loop reads CSALLPGGSYGYTF. The DNA for the CDR3 is TGCAGTGCTCTTCTCCCGGGGGGTAGCTATGGCTACACCTTC.